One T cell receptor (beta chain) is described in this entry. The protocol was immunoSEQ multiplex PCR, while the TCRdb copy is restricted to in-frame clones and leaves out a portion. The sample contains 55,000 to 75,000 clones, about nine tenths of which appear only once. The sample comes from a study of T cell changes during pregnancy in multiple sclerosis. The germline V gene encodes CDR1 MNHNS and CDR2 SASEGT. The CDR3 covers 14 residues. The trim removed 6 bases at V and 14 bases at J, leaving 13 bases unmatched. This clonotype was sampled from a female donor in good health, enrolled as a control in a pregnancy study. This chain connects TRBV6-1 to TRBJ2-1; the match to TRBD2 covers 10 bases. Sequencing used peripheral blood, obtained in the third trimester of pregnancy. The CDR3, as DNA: TGTGCCAGCAGAGGGGATAGCGGGAGGAGATTTGAGTTCTTC. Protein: CASRGDSGRRFEFF.